Listed here are 19 T cell receptor beta chains from one sample, sequenced in a study of spatial heterogeneity in lung cancer. The time point here: sample taken at primary tumor resection. TCRdb called the 5' RACE reads again in MiXCR, with one record for every CDR3 protein. The sample includes approximately 92,000 distinct CDR3 sequences, approximately 12% of them seen just once. The sequenced sample was PBMCs, obtained at surgery. The receptors originated from a male donor with early-stage non-small cell lung cancer.

This clonotype was seen more than once but under ten times. The chain carries TRBV4-1 and TRBJ2-4; no firm D call. CDR1 is MGHRA, CDR2 YSYEKL, per germline. V was shortened by 2 bases and J by 1 base, with 27 bases between the two germline ends. This CDR3 contains 21 residues. The CDR3 sequence is CASSQPRFGPAEALAKNIQYF. The CDR3 DNA reads as TGCGCCAGCAGCCAACCCCGTTTTGGGCCCGCCGAGGCCCTCGCCAAAAACATTCAGTACTTC.

This clonotype was seen repeatedly, ten times or more. The chain employs TRBV6-5 and TRBJ1-2, with D perhaps matching TRBD1 (5 bases). V lost 0 bases to trimming and J lost 2 bases, with 10 bases between them. There are 15 residues in the CDR3. The V gene's germline CDR1 is MNHEY and CDR2 SVGAGI. The CDR3 DNA reads TGTGCCAGCAGTTACTCGCTGGGGACCAACTATGGCTACACCTTC. Translation gives CASSYSLGTNYGYTF.

CDR3 in DNA: TGCGCCAGCAGCCAAGATCGGGACCGCAGTAATGAAAAACTGTTTTTT. It codes for CASSQDRDRSNEKLFF. V gene TRBV4-1 combines with J gene TRBJ1-4; maybe TRBD1 (5 bases). Germline CDR1 reads MGHRA; CDR2 reads YSYEKL. This CDR3 has 16 amino acids. Trimming shortened V by 0 bases and J by 4 bases, and 12 bases separated the two germline ends.

This clonotype was seen a handful of times. J is TRBJ1-5 and V is TRBV6-6, with a possible D match to TRBD1 (5 bases). The CDR3 runs 15 residues. Germline V gene lookup returns CDR1 MNHNY and CDR2 SVGAGI (reference sequence). V was trimmed by 0 bases and J by 5 bases, leaving 11 bases between them. The CDR3, as DNA: TGTGCCAGCAGTTACTCGAGCCGGGGACATCAGCCCCAGCATTTT. Encoded protein: CASSYSSRGHQPQHF.

This clonotype was found a few times. The chain links TRBV6-5 to TRBJ1-1; D gene uncertain. Trimming took off 5 bases at V and 1 base at J, with 11 bases between the two ends. This CDR3 is built from 14 residues. The germline gives CDR1 MNHEY, CDR2 SVGAGI. CDR3 coding DNA: TGTGCCAGCAGTAAGATCGAGGGGAACACTGAAGCTTTCTTT. Its protein is CASSKIEGNTEAFF.

This clonotype was seen ten or more times. This chain connects TRBV12-3 or TRBV12-4 to TRBJ2-3, with 9 nucleotides matching TRBD1. The CDR3 contains 12 residues. Trimming at V came to 10 bases and at J to 4 bases, leaving 3 bases not matched to a gene. CDR3 sequence reads: CATRQGADTQYF. CDR3 bases: TGTGCCACGCGACAGGGGGCAGATACGCAGTATTTT.

The chain employs TRBV12-3 or TRBV12-4 and TRBJ2-7, with 11 bases fitting TRBD1. The CDR3 covers 14 residues. The V and J ends lost 6 bases and 2 bases, in that order; junction bases with no gene match: 3. The CDR3 DNA is TGTGCCAGCAGGCCGGGACAGGGGGCCTACGAGCAGTACTTC. Amino acids: CASRPGQGAYEQYF.

This clonotype was counted many times. The chain carries TRBV2 and TRBJ2-2; weak D call: TRBD2 (5 bases). Germline V gene data show CDR1 as SNHLY and CDR2 as FYNNEI. Trimming cost V 1 base and J 0 bases, with 9 bases left between them. There are 16 residues in the CDR3. The CDR3 sequence: CASSEEVGANTGELFF. CDR3 DNA sequence: TGTGCCAGCAGTGAAGAGGTGGGAGCGAACACCGGGGAGCTGTTTTTT.

The rearrangement joins TRBV20-1 to TRBJ2-1, with D uncertain. V was cut by 3 bases and J by 8 bases, with 20 bases left in between. The CDR3 extends over 15 amino acids. From germline, CDR1 is DFQATT and CDR2 SNEGSKA (reference sequence). CDR3 DNA: TGCAGTGCTAGCAGCCGGGCCTCTCTTCGGGATGAGCAGTTCTTC. This translates into CSASSRASLRDEQFF.

The genes are TRBV5-6 and TRBJ2-4; D possibly corresponds to TRBD1 (5 bases). V shed 1 base and J shed 7 bases, with 9 bases lying between them. The CDR3 contains 13 residues. Germline V lookup: CDR1 SGHDT, CDR2 YYEEEE. The CDR3: CASSLQGLNIQYF. The CDR3 DNA follows: TGTGCCAGCAGCTTGCAGGGTCTGAACATTCAGTACTTC. Full variable domain (missing parts from reference TRBV5-6 and TRBJ2-4): DAGVTQSPTHLIKTRGQQVTLRCSPKSGHDTVSWYQQALGQGPQFIFQYYEEEERQRGNFPDRFSGHQFPNYSSELNVNALLLGDSALYLCASSLQGLNIQYFGAGTRLSVL.

Ten or more counts support this clonotype. The V call is TRBV7-9, the J call TRBJ1-2; D gene ambiguous. CDR1 SEHNR and CDR2 FQNEAQ come from the germline V gene (reference sequence). V lost 3 bases and J 3 bases, leaving 11 bases between the germline ends. There are 14 residues in the CDR3. The CDR3 sequence: CASSLTGSDYGYTF. The CDR3 DNA reads TGTGCCAGCAGCTTGACGGGGAGTGACTATGGCTACACCTTC.

This clonotype was counted only a few times. The V call is TRBV5-1, the J call TRBJ2-1; D is possibly TRBD1 or TRBD2 (5 bases each). CDR1 is SGHRS, CDR2 YFSETQ, per germline. The CDR3 sequence is 13 residues long. Trimming removed 1 base from V and 9 bases from J, with 11 bases in between. Here the CDR3 reads CASSLPRDGEQFF. As DNA, the CDR3 is TGCGCCAGCAGCTTGCCTCGGGACGGTGAGCAGTTCTTC.

This clonotype was counted once. A much bigger clone sits one base away, suggesting this may be a read error. This chain joins TRBV7-2 and TRBJ2-3, with TRBD2 matching over 10 bases. This CDR3 contains 17 residues. The junction had 10 bases not matched to a gene; V was cut back by 3 bases and J by 4 bases. The germline V gene has CDR1 SGHTA and CDR2 FQGNSA. CDR3 sequence reads: CASSFRTSGMAPDTQYF. Here the CDR3 DNA reads TGTGCCAGCAGCTTCCGCACTAGCGGGATGGCGCCAGATACGCAGTATTTT.

The chain couples TRBV7-9 to TRBJ1-3; D call uncertain. The ends were cut back, 1 base at V and 0 bases at J, with 10 bases in the middle. Per the germline V gene, CDR1 is SEHNR and CDR2 is FQNEAQ (reference sequence). This CDR3 region has 16 residues. DNA for the CDR3: TGTGCCAGCAGCTTAGAACAGCTAATCTCTGGAAACACCATATATTTT. This encodes CASSLEQLISGNTIYF.

The table lists this clonotype with many counts. The chain recombines TRBV7-3 with TRBJ2-1; 7 positions match TRBD2. The CDR3 is made up of 14 amino acids. With V trimmed by 5 bases and J by 7 bases, 8 bases remained unmatched. Looked up from germline, CDR1 is SGHTA and CDR2 is FQGTGA. The CDR3 region has the DNA TGTGCCAGCAGCCCGAATGGGAGGGTTAATGAGCAGTTCTTC. This codes for CASSPNGRVNEQFF.

CDR3 DNA sequence: TGTGCCAGCAGCTTGACAGGGGGCAATCAGCCCCAGCATTTT. It yields the protein CASSLTGGNQPQHF. The rearrangement uses TRBV5-6 and TRBJ1-5; 7 positions agree with TRBD1. The CDR3 spans 14 residues. Germline CDR1 is SGHDT and CDR2 is YYEEEE. Germline trimming cut 1 base from V and 2 bases from J; bases unmatched to any gene: 0.

This chain joins TRBV12-3 or TRBV12-4 and TRBJ2-5, with 9 bases lining up with TRBD2. J gave up 3 bases and V 1 base, and 9 bases lay outside the gene matches. The CDR3 sequence is 17 residues long. CDR3 residues: CASSLGTSARLEETQYF. CDR3 DNA: TGTGCCAGCAGTTTAGGGACTAGCGCAAGATTGGAAGAGACCCAGTACTTC.

This clonotype was counted at least ten times. This rearrangement joins TRBV4-1 to TRBJ2-3; D gene uncertain. Germline V gene data show CDR1 as MGHRA and CDR2 as YSYEKL. Trimming pared 0 bases from V and 1 base from J, leaving 8 bases between. The CDR3 runs to 15 residues. The CDR3 loop is CASSQEVQCTDTQYF. The CDR3 bases are TGCGCCAGCAGCCAAGAAGTACAGTGCACAGATACGCAGTATTTT.

This clonotype was observed at least ten times. The rearrangement joins TRBV28 to TRBJ2-1, with unresolved D. The V end lost 2 bases, the J end lost 3 bases, and 8 bases lay between the germline ends. Germline CDR1 reads MDHEN; CDR2 reads SYDVKM. The CDR3 length is 14 residues. CDR3: CASSLQAVYNEQFF. In DNA form, the CDR3 reads TGTGCCAGCAGTTTACAGGCCGTCTACAATGAGCAGTTCTTC.